This is a list of T cell receptor beta chains from one sample in a study of OX40 agonist ivuxolimab in advanced cancers. Here immunoSEQ multiplex PCR was the method, and the copy in TCRdb shows in-frame clones only, minus some. The sample lists 51,000 or so clones, about four fifths occurring once. This specimen was CD4+ or CD8+ T cells sorted from blood, taken in a trial of the OX40 agonist ivuxolimab. The receptors derive from an adult with an advanced solid tumor such as melanoma, head and neck, liver or kidney cancer. Both conserved end residues are part of each CDR3. The D gene is left open where the match is weak. Part of the rows lack a size; the others show once, few, many or a class for expanded clones.

abundance	v_gene	d_gene	j_gene	CDR3nt	CDR3aa
NA	TRBV7-2	NA	TRBJ2-3	TGTGCCAGCAGAGGGGGGGGCAGGGTGATAGATACGCAGTATTTT	CASRGGGRVIDTQYF
NA	TRBV30	NA	TRBJ1-1	TGTGCCTGGCGGACAGCGAGGGGCACTGAAGCTTTCTTT	CAWRTARGTEAFF
NA	TRBV28	NA	TRBJ1-3	TGTGCCACCGACCTAGCTGGACACCACTCTGGAAACACCATATATTTT	CATDLAGHHSGNTIYF
once	TRBV7-2	TRBD2	TRBJ2-3	TGTGCCAGCAGCCCCCGGTTGGCGGGGGGGCGCACAGATACGCAGTATTTT	CASSPRLAGGRTDTQYF
NA	TRBV11-3	NA	TRBJ2-2	TGTGCCAGCAGCCCCCGGGGCGACACCGGGGAGCTGTTTTTT	CASSPRGDTGELFF
NA	TRBV6-5	NA	TRBJ2-3	TGTGCCAGCAGTTTTCTCACTCCCACAGATACGCAGTATTTT	CASSFLTPTDTQYF
NA	TRBV10-1	NA	TRBJ2-3	TGCGCCAGCAGTGAGCGGAGGGAGACGCAGTATTTT	CASSERRETQYF
NA	TRBV28	NA	TRBJ1-1	TGTGCCAGCAGTCCTCTGGCAGGGCACAGGGTCGGAGCTTTCTTT	CASSPLAGHRVGAFF
NA	TRBV6-5	NA	TRBJ2-1	TGTGCCAGCAGTCAGATCGCGGAGGGGAAGCAGTTCTTC	CASSQIAEGKQFF
NA	TRBV5-4	NA	TRBJ2-5	TGTGCCAGCAGCGGGACGAGGGAGACCCAGTACTTC	CASSGTRETQYF
NA	TRBV4-1	NA	TRBJ1-2	TGCGCCAGCAGCCAAGTTGCGGGCTATGGCTACACCTTC	CASSQVAGYGYTF
few	TRBV19	NA	TRBJ2-3	TGTGCCAGTAGCCCGCGGGCTCACTTAAAAGCAGATACGCAGTATTTT	CASSPRAHLKADTQYF
NA	TRBV5-1	NA	TRBJ2-7	TGCGCCAGCCATGCCAGCCCCCCGACCTACGAGCAGTACTTC	CASHASPPTYEQYF
NA	TRBV14	NA	TRBJ1-1	TGTGCCAGCAGCCCCCACAGGGAAGGATACACTGAAGCTTTCTTT	CASSPHREGYTEAFF
NA	TRBV11-3	TRBD1	TRBJ1-3	TGTGCCAGCAGCTTAGACAGGGGGCCTGGAAACACCATATATTTT	CASSLDRGPGNTIYF
NA	TRBV7-3	NA	TRBJ1-6	TGTGCCAGCAGCTTGACCGGGACAAAGTCACCCCTCCACTTT	CASSLTGTKSPLHF
NA	TRBV5-1	TRBD1	TRBJ2-3	TGCGCCAGCAGCTGGGGGACCCAGGGGGGCACAGATACGCAGTATTTT	CASSWGTQGGTDTQYF
NA	TRBV7-6	NA	TRBJ2-5	TGTGCCAGCAGCATACCACAGGGTAGGTGCGAGACCCAGTACTTC	CASSIPQGRCETQYF
NA	TRBV11-3	TRBD2	TRBJ2-1	TGTGCCAGCAGCTTAGGCGATAGCGGGGGCACCAATGAGCAGTTCTTC	CASSLGDSGGTNEQFF
NA	TRBV7-8	NA	TRBJ1-5	TGTGCCAGCAGCTTAGCCCCCGATCAGCCCCAGCATTTT	CASSLAPDQPQHF
NA	TRBV4-2	TRBD2	TRBJ2-2	TGTGCCAGCAGCCAAGAACTAGCGGCGAACACCGGGGAGCTGTTTTTT	CASSQELAANTGELFF
NA	TRBV11-2	NA	TRBJ1-5	TGTGCCAGCAGCTTAGATCAGAGGGCCCCCCAGCATTTT	CASSLDQRAPQHF
NA	TRBV9	TRBD1	TRBJ1-4	TGTGCCAGCAGCGCGAGGGGGCAGGCGTACGAAAAACTGTTTTTT	CASSARGQAYEKLFF
once	TRBV5-4	NA	TRBJ1-6	TGTGCCAGCAGCTTGGAAGGGATTGAGAATTCACCCCTCCACTTT	CASSLEGIENSPLHF
NA	TRBV2	TRBD2	TRBJ2-3	TGTGCCAACAGTCTGGGTCTAGCGGGCACAGATACGCAGTATTTT	CANSLGLAGTDTQYF
NA	TRBV15	NA	TRBJ1-1	TGTGCCACCAGCAGAGATCGTAGAAACACTGAAGCTTTCTTT	CATSRDRRNTEAFF
NA	TRBV9	NA	TRBJ1-2	TGTGCAGGGCCCGGGGCAGGGGACAACTATGGCTACACCTTC	CAGPGAGDNYGYTF
NA	TRBV19	TRBD2	TRBJ2-4	TGTGCCAGTAGTCCTGGACTAGCGGGGGGAAACATTCAGTACTTC	CASSPGLAGGNIQYF
NA	TRBV5-1	TRBD1	TRBJ2-5	TGCGCCAGCAGCTTGCGGACAGGGGAAGAGACCCAGTACTTC	CASSLRTGEETQYF